A selection of T cell receptor beta chains follows, all from one sample in a study of response to subunit inactivated influenza vaccine. TCRdb re-called the RT-PCR reads through MiXCR, storing one row per CDR3 protein. In the table there are about 530,000 distinct CDR3 sequences, under 15% of which are singletons. Sequencing was performed on PBMCs from blood, taken about 40 days after vaccination. Every receptor here comes from a man aged 45-65 years who received an inactivated influenza vaccine. Both conserved end residues are part of each CDR3. D genes are given only for firm matches. Some rows mark clone size as missing; the rest say once, few, many or name a class of expanded clone.

J: TRBJ2-1; V: TRBV29-1; D: TRBD2; size: many; DNA: TGCAGCGGGGAGGGACTAGCGGGAATCTACAATGAGCAGTTCTTC; CDR3: CSGEGLAGIYNEQFF
J: TRBJ1-5; V: TRBV12-3/TRBV12-4; D: NA; size: NA; DNA: TGTGGCAGCAGAAGAGAGGAACAGCCCCAGCATTTT; CDR3: CGSRREEQPQHF
J: TRBJ1-5; V: TRBV20-1; D: TRBD1; size: few; DNA: TGCAGTGCTAGACCCGAGACAGGGGGCCAGCCCCAGCATTTT; CDR3: CSARPETGGQPQHF
J: TRBJ2-5; V: TRBV4-3; D: TRBD1; size: many; DNA: TGCGCCAGCAGCCCGACAGGGTGGGAGACCCAGTACTTC; CDR3: CASSPTGWETQYF
J: TRBJ1-3; V: TRBV5-5; D: NA; size: many; DNA: TGTGCCAGCAGCTTGGAGGGTGTCTATGGAAACACCATATATTTT; CDR3: CASSLEGVYGNTIYF
J: TRBJ2-1; V: TRBV29-1; D: TRBD2; size: few; DNA: TGCAGCGTTGAACTAGCGGGAGGGCCTTACAATGAGCAGTTCTTC; CDR3: CSVELAGGPYNEQFF
J: TRBJ2-7; V: TRBV5-5; D: NA; size: few; DNA: TGTGCCAGCAGCTTTCTACAGGATCACTACGAGCAGTACTTC; CDR3: CASSFLQDHYEQYF
J: TRBJ2-7; V: TRBV7-9; D: NA; size: NA; DNA: TGTGCCAGCAGCTTAGTGCAGGGCCTTGGCGAGCAGTACTTC; CDR3: CASSLVQGLGEQYF
J: TRBJ2-1; V: TRBV20-1; D: NA; size: few; DNA: TGCAGTGCTAGCGACAGGAGCTCCTACAATGAGCAGTTCTTC; CDR3: CSASDRSSYNEQFF
J: TRBJ1-5; V: TRBV28; D: NA; size: few; DNA: TGTGCCAGCAGTTTGGGAGGTGACAATCAGCCCCAGCATTTT; CDR3: CASSLGGDNQPQHF
J: TRBJ2-1; V: TRBV12-3/TRBV12-4; D: NA; size: many; DNA: TGTGCCAGCAGTGTCCCGGGGATGATGAATGAGCAGTTCTTC; CDR3: CASSVPGMMNEQFF
J: TRBJ2-6; V: TRBV28; D: NA; size: NA; DNA: TGTGCCAGCGGAGGGACAGCCCCCTCTGGGGCCAACGTCCTGACTTTC; CDR3: CASGGTAPSGANVLTF
J: TRBJ2-1; V: TRBV20-1; D: TRBD2; size: few; DNA: TGCAGTGCTCAACCGAGCGGGAGTCCGCCTGAGCAGTTCTTC; CDR3: CSAQPSGSPPEQFF
J: TRBJ2-2; V: TRBV25-1; D: NA; size: NA; DNA: TGTGCCAGCAGTGAATCGGACACAAACACCGGGGAGCTGTTTTTT; CDR3: CASSESDTNTGELFF
J: TRBJ2-3; V: TRBV10-3; D: NA; size: few; DNA: TGTGCCATCAGTGCCCGGGGTAGCGGCCTTAGCACAGATACGCAGTATTTT; CDR3: CAISARGSGLSTDTQYF
J: TRBJ2-7; V: TRBV7-2; D: TRBD2; size: NA; DNA: TGTGCCAGCAGCCCAGCTAGCGGGAGGTTCTCCTACGAGCAGTACTTC; CDR3: CASSPASGRFSYEQYF
J: TRBJ2-5; V: TRBV12-3/TRBV12-4; D: NA; size: NA; DNA: TGTGCCAGCAGTACTAGCCCGGTTGCGGGGCTGCCAGAGACCCAGTACTTC; CDR3: CASSTSPVAGLPETQYF
J: TRBJ1-6; V: TRBV11-2; D: NA; size: few; DNA: TGTGCCAGCAGCTTTCAGTCCAGGGATAATTCACCCCTCCACTTT; CDR3: CASSFQSRDNSPLHF
J: TRBJ2-1; V: TRBV4-3; D: NA; size: NA; DNA: TGCGCCAGCAGCCAAGGTCCTGGGGGCTCCTACAATGAGCAGTTCTTC; CDR3: CASSQGPGGSYNEQFF
J: TRBJ2-1; V: TRBV20-1; D: TRBD2; size: NA; DNA: TGCTGTGCCGAGTCCCGGGGGGAAAGCTCCTTCAATGAGCAGTTCTTC; CDR3: CCAESRGESSFNEQFF
J: TRBJ1-1; V: TRBV12-3/TRBV12-4; D: NA; size: NA; DNA: TGTGCCAGCACCTTACAGAGGAACACTGAAGCTTTCTTT; CDR3: CASTLQRNTEAFF
J: TRBJ2-7; V: TRBV2; D: NA; size: many; DNA: TGTGCCAGCAGATTCACAGCCTACGAGCAGTACTTC; CDR3: CASRFTAYEQYF
J: TRBJ2-3; V: TRBV15; D: TRBD2; size: few; DNA: TGTGCCACCAGCAGAACTCACGGACTAGCGGGAGGGCCTGTAGATACGCAGTATTTT; CDR3: CATSRTHGLAGGPVDTQYF
J: TRBJ2-1; V: TRBV5-1; D: NA; size: few; DNA: TGCGCCAGCAGGTCGTCGGCATTCTCCTACAATGAGCAGTTCTTC; CDR3: CASRSSAFSYNEQFF
J: TRBJ2-5; V: TRBV29-1; D: TRBD1; size: many; DNA: TGCAGCGTTGAAGTGATACAGGGGGCTCAAGAGACCCAGTACTTC; CDR3: CSVEVIQGAQETQYF
J: TRBJ2-7; V: TRBV12-3/TRBV12-4; D: TRBD1; size: NA; DNA: TGTGCCAGCACCGACAGGGATTCCTACGAGCAGTACTTC; CDR3: CASTDRDSYEQYF
J: TRBJ2-1; V: TRBV11-2; D: NA; size: NA; DNA: TGTGCCAGCAGCCCGCTGGGGGGGGGGCGCAATGAGCAGTTCTTC; CDR3: CASSPLGGGRNEQFF
J: TRBJ2-3; V: TRBV10-3; D: TRBD2; size: few; DNA: TGTGCCATCAGTGCCGGGGGGGGGAGCACAGATACGCAGTATTTT; CDR3: CAISAGGGSTDTQYF
J: TRBJ2-7; V: TRBV20-1; D: NA; size: few; DNA: TGCAGTGCTATAACTAGGCCAACCTACGAGCAGTACTTC; CDR3: CSAITRPTYEQYF
J: TRBJ1-1; V: TRBV7-8; D: NA; size: NA; DNA: TGTGCCAGCAGCATAAGGACAGCTGAAGCTTTCTTT; CDR3: CASSIRTAEAFF
J: TRBJ2-1; V: TRBV7-3; D: TRBD2; size: NA; DNA: TGTGCCAGCAGCTCCGCCGCAGCGGGGGGTGAGCAGTTCTTC; CDR3: CASSSAAAGGEQFF
J: TRBJ2-2; V: TRBV20-1; D: TRBD2; size: NA; DNA: TGCAGTGCTAGATACAGCGGGAGCACCGGGGAGCTGTTTTTT; CDR3: CSARYSGSTGELFF
J: TRBJ2-5; V: TRBV28; D: TRBD1; size: many; DNA: TGTGCCAGCAGCACCTACCTCGGGACAGGGGAGACCCAGTACTTC; CDR3: CASSTYLGTGETQYF
J: TRBJ2-7; V: TRBV15; D: NA; size: NA; DNA: TGTGCCACCAGCAGAGATCTGGTCGTCTCCTACGAGCAGTACTTC; CDR3: CATSRDLVVSYEQYF
J: TRBJ2-1; V: TRBV7-8; D: TRBD2; size: few; DNA: TGTGCCAGCGGGGGGGATCGCTCCTACAATGAGCAGTTCTTC; CDR3: CASGGDRSYNEQFF
J: TRBJ2-5; V: TRBV5-1; D: TRBD1; size: many; DNA: TGCGCCAGCAGCTCGACAGGGGTCCGAGAGACCCAGTACTTC; CDR3: CASSSTGVRETQYF
J: TRBJ1-1; V: TRBV7-2; D: NA; size: NA; DNA: TGTGCCAGCAGCCCACAAGGACGGCCGAACACTGAAGCTTTCTTT; CDR3: CASSPQGRPNTEAFF
J: TRBJ1-2; V: TRBV4-1; D: TRBD1; size: NA; DNA: TGCGCCAGCAGCCAAGATCCGGGACAGTGGAGCTATGGCTACACCTTC; CDR3: CASSQDPGQWSYGYTF
J: TRBJ1-6; V: TRBV10-3; D: TRBD1; size: NA; DNA: TGTGCCAACAGACAGGGGGCTGATTCACCCCTCCACTTT; CDR3: CANRQGADSPLHF
J: TRBJ1-5; V: TRBV20-1; D: NA; size: NA; DNA: TGCAGTAGGCTAAGACTAGACAATCAGCCCCAGCATTTT; CDR3: CSRLRLDNQPQHF
J: TRBJ2-3; V: TRBV5-1; D: NA; size: NA; DNA: TGCGCCAGCAGACTGAGGGGCAACACAGATACGCAGTATTTT; CDR3: CASRLRGNTDTQYF
J: TRBJ2-1; V: TRBV6-4; D: NA; size: few; DNA: TGTGCCAGCAGTGACCGAAATAGCACAGAACCAAACTACAATGAGCAGTTCTTC; CDR3: CASSDRNSTEPNYNEQFF
J: TRBJ2-1; V: TRBV5-1; D: NA; size: NA; DNA: TGCGCCAGCACCACGGACTCCTCCTACAATGAGCAGTTCTTC; CDR3: CASTTDSSYNEQFF
J: TRBJ2-7; V: TRBV28; D: NA; size: NA; DNA: TGTGCCAGCAGCCACGGGGGTAGCGGATTCTACGAGCAGTACTTC; CDR3: CASSHGGSGFYEQYF
J: TRBJ2-2; V: TRBV7-9; D: TRBD1; size: few; DNA: TGTGCCAGCAGCTTGGGAGACAGGGTATCCACCGGGGAGCTGTTTTTT; CDR3: CASSLGDRVSTGELFF
J: TRBJ2-1; V: TRBV25-1; D: TRBD2; size: few; DNA: TGTGCCAGCAGTGAATTTAGCGGGAACGGCTACAATGAGCAGTTCTTC; CDR3: CASSEFSGNGYNEQFF